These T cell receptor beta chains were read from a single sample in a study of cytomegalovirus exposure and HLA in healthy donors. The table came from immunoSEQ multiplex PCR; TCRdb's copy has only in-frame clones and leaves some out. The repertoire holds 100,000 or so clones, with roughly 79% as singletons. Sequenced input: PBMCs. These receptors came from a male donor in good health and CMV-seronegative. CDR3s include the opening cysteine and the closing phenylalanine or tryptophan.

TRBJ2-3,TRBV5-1,CASSIAGDVADTQYF
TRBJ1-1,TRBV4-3,CASSLAMNTEAFF
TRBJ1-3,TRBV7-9,CASSLDSLSGNTIYF
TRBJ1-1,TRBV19,CASTRDFRTEAFF
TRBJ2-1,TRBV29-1,CSVEGGTGTEQFF
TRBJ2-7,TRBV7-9,CSSSPSGKAGLTYEQYF
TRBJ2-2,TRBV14,CASSPDRVFTGELFF
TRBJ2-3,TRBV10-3,CAISETGGHTDTQYF
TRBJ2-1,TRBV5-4,CASSLVAGGLNEQFF
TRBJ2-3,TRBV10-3,CAISRMTSGRAPDTQYF
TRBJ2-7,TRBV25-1,CASSESVYEQYF
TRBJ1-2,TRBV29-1,CSAKRTVGYTF
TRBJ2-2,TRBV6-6,CASSYGRGRAGELFF
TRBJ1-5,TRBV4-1,CASSQEQVGNQPQHF
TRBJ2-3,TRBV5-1,CASSLGGRSLDTQYF
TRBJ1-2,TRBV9,CASSERGGMQGDGYTF
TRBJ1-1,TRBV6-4,CASTQTGRTEAFF
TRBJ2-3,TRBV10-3,CAISALDTQYF
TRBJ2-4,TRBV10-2,CASSESIGLADVEGNIQYF
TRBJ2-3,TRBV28,CASSSRWGETDTQYF
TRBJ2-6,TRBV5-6,CASRDRGPGANVLTF
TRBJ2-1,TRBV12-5,CASGLVLSSRSKEQFF
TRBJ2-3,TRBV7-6,CASSFLDQATDTQYF
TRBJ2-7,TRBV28,CASSLVTSRTYEQYF
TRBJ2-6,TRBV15,CATSAGRSVGANVLTF
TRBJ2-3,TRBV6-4,CASSDSPASGTGDTQYF
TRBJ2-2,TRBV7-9,CASSFTSGTGELFF
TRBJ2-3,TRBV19,CASREGPDTQYF
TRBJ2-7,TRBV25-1,CASSQDWSYEQYF
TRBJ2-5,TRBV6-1,CASSGGLAGPETQYF
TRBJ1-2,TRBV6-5,CASSYSQGGRKDYTF
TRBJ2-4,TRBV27,CASSLPSGRAEAKNIQYF
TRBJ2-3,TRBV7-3,CASSFLGLAGAEDTQYF
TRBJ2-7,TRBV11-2,CASSSPGFDAEQYF
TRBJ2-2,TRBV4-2,CASSQDATQRTYTGELFF
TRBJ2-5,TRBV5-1,CASSLSGQETQYF
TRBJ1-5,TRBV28,CASSLPDSSNQPQHF
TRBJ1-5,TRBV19,CASSIAGHQPQHF
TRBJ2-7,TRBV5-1,CASSPGLVSYEQYF
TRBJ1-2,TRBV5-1,CASSLHGTGNYGYTF
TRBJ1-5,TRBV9,CASSRDRGEPQHF
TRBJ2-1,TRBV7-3,CASSLTFQAYNEQFF
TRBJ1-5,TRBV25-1,CASGGAWGNQPQHF
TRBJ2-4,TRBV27,CASSLGRGGEDIQYF
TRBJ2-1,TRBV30,CAWWGLAGVGYNEQFF
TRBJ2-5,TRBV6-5,CASTPNRTGWETQYF
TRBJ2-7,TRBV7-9,CASSLDSGASEQYF
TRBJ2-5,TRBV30,CAWSQTGGGETQYF
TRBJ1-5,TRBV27,CASSRQGAPGEPQHF
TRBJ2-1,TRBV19,CASSVQGNLPSNEQFF
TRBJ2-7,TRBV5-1,CASSQDRRSYEQYF
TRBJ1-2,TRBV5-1,CASSLGQGSGYTF
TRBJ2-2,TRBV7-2,CASSLAAANTGELFF
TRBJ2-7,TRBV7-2,CASSLVELAGVHEQYF
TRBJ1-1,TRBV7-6,CASSLVSGNTEAFF